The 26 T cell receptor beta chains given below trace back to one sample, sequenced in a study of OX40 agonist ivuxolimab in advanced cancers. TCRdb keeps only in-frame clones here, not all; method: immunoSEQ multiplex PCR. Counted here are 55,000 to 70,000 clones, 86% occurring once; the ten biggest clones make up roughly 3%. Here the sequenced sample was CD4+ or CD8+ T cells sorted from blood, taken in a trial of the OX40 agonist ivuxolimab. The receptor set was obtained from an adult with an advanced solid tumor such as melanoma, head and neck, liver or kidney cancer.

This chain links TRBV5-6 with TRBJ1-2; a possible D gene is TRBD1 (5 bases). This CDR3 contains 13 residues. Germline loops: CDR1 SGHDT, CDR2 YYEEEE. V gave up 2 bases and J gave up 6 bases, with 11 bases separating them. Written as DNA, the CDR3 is TGTGCCAGCAGCTTTGGGCAGGGCCATGGCTACACCTTC. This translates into CASSFGQGHGYTF.

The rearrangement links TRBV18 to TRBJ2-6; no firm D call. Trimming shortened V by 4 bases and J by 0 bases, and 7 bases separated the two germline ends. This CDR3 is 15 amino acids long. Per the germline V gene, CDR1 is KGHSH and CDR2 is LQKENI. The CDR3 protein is CASSLSLSGANVLTF. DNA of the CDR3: TGTGCCAGCTCACTTAGCCTCTCTGGGGCCAACGTCCTGACTTTC.

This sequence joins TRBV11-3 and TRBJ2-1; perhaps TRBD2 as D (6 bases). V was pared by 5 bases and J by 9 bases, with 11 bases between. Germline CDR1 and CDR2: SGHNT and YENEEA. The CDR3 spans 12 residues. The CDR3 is CASSPTRGEQFF. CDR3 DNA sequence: TGTGCCAGCAGCCCGACTAGAGGTGAGCAGTTCTTC. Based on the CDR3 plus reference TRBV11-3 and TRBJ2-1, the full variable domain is EAGVVQSPRYKIIEKKQPVAFWCNPISGHNTLYWYLQNLGQGPELLIRYENEEAVDDSQLPKDRFSAERLKGVDSTLKIQPAELGDSAVYLCASSPTRGEQFFGPGTRLTVL.

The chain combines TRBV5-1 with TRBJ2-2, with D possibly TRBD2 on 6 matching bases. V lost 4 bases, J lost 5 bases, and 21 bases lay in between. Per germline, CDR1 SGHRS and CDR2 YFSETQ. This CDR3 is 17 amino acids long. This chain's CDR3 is CASSPRWAGHSTGELFF. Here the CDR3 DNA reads TGCGCCAGCAGCCCGAGGTGGGCGGGGCACTCTACCGGGGAGCTGTTTTTT.

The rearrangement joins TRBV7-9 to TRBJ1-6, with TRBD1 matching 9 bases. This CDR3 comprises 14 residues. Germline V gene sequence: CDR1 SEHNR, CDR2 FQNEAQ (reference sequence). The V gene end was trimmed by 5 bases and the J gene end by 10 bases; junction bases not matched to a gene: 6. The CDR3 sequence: CASSPGTGLSPLHF. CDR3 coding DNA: TGTGCCAGCAGCCCTGGGACAGGGCTCTCACCCCTCCACTTT.

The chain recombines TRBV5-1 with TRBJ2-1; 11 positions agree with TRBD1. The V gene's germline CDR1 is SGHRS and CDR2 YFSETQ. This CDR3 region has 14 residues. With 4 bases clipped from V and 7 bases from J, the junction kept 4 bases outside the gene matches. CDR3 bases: TGCGCCAGCAGCCGGACAGGGGGCGAAAATGAGCAGTTCTTC. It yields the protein CASSRTGGENEQFF.

CDR3 residues: CASRSRLAADTQYF. The CDR3 nucleotides read TGTGCCAGCAGGAGCAGGCTGGCCGCGGATACGCAGTATTTT. The chain has TRBV11-2 and TRBJ2-3; D is unclear. V lost 6 bases and J lost 6, with 16 bases in between. The germline V gene encodes CDR1 SGHAT and CDR2 FQNNGV. The CDR3 runs to 14 residues. The whole variable domain, remainder taken from reference TRBV11-2 and TRBJ2-3, is EAGVAQSPRYKIIEKRQSVAFWCNPISGHATLYWYQQILGQGPKLLIQFQNNGVVDDSQLPKDRFSAERLKGVDSTLKIQPAKLEDSAVYLCASRSRLAADTQYFGPGTRLTVL.

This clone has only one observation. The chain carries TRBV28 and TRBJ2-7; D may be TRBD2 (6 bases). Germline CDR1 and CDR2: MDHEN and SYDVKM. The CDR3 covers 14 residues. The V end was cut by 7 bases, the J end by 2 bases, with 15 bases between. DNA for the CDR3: TGTGCCAGCACCCCCGGGACTTCCACCTACGAGCAGTACTTC. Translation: CASTPGTSTYEQYF.

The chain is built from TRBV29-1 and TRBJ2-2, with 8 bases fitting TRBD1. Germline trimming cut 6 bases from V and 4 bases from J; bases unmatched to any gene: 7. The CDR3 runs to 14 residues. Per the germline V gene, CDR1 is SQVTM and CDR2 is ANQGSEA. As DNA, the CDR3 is TGCAGCGTAGGACAGGGAACGGGCACCGGGGAGCTGTTTTTT. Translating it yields CSVGQGTGTGELFF.

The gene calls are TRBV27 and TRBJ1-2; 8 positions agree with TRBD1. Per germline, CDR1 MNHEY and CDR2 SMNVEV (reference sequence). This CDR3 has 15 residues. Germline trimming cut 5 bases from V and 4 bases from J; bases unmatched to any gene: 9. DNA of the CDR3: TGTGCCAGCAGTGTAACAGGGGGGAAATCCTATGGCTACACCTTC. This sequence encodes CASSVTGGKSYGYTF.

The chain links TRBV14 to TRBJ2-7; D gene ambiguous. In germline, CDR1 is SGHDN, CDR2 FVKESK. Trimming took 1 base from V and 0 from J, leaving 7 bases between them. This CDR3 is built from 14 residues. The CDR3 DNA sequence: TGTGCCAGCAGCCAAGCGGGCCACTCCTACGAGCAGTACTTC. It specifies CASSQAGHSYEQYF.

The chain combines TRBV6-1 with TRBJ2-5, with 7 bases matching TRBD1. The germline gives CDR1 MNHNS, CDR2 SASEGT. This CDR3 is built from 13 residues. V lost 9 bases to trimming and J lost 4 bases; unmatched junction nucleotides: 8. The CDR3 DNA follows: TGTGCCAGTACTAGACAGGGAAGAGAGACCCAGTACTTC. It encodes CASTRQGRETQYF.

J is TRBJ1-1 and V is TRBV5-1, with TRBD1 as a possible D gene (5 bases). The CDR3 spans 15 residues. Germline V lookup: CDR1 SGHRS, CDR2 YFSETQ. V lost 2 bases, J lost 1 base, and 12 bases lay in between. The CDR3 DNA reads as TGCGCCAGCAGCTTCTCGGGGGGTGCGAACACTGAAGCTTTCTTT. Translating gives CASSFSGGANTEAFF.

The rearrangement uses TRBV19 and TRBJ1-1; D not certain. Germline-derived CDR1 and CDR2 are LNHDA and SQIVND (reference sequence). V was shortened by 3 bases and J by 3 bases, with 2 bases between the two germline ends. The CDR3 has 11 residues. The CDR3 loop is CASSIYTEAFF. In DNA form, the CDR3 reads TGTGCCAGTAGTATCTACACTGAAGCTTTCTTT.

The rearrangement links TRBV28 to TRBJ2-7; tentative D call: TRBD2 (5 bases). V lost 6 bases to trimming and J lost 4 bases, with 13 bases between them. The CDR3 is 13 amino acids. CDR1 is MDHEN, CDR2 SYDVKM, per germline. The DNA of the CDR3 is TGTGCCAGCAGCCGGGGAGACTTTTACGAGCAGTACTTC. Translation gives CASSRGDFYEQYF. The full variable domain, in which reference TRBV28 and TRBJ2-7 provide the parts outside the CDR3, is DVKVTQSSRYLVKRTGEKVFLECVQDMDHENMFWYRQDPGLGLRLIYFSYDVKMKEKGDIPEGYSVSREKKERFSLILESASTNQTSMYLCASSRGDFYEQYFGPGTRLTVT.

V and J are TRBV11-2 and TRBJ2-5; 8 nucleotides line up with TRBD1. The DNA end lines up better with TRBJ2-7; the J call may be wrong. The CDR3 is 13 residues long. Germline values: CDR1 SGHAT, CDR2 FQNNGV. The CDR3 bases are TGTGCCAGCAGCTTTCAGGGGGCGGGCGAGCAGTACTTC. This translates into CASSFQGAGEQYF.

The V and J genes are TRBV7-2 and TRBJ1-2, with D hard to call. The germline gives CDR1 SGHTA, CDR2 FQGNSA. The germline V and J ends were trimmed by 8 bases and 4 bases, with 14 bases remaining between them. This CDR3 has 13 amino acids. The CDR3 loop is CASVSGFFYGYTF. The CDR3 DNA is TGTGCCAGCGTTTCTGGGTTCTTCTATGGCTACACCTTC.

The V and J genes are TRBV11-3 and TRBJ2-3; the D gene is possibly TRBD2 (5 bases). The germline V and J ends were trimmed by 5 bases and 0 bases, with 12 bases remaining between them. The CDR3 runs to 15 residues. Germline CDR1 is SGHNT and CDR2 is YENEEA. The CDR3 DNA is TGTGCCAGCAGCACACAAACGGGGAGCACAGATACGCAGTATTTT. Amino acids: CASSTQTGSTDTQYF.

CDR3 loop: CAISERGGVDNEQFF. For the CDR3, the DNA is TGTGCCATCAGTGAGAGGGGGGGCGTCGACAATGAGCAGTTCTTC. The rearrangement joins TRBV10-3 to TRBJ2-1, with a possible D match to TRBD2 (7 bases). The germline V gene has CDR1 ENHRY and CDR2 SYGVKD. V was pared by 2 bases and J by 5 bases, with 13 bases between. The CDR3 is made up of 15 amino acids.

In DNA, the CDR3 is TGTGCCATCAGTCCCCTAGCGGATGCTAGCACAGATACGCAGTATTTT. This codes for CAISPLADASTDTQYF. This rearrangement joins TRBV10-3 to TRBJ2-3; 7 positions agree with TRBD2. Germline V gene data show CDR1 as ENHRY and CDR2 as SYGVKD. The V gene end was trimmed by 5 bases and the J gene end by 0 bases; junction bases not matched to a gene: 8. The length of the CDR3 is 16 residues.

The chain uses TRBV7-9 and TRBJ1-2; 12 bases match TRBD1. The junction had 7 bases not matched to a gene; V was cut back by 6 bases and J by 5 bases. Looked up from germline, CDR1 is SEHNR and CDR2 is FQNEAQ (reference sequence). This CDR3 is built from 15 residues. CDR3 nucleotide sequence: TGTGCCAGCAGACACGGGACAGGGGGCGCATATGGCTACACCTTC. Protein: CASRHGTGGAYGYTF.

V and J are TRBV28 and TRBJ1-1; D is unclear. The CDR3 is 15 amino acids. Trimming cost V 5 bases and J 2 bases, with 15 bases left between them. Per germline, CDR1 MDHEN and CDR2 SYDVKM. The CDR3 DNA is TGTGCCAGCAGTCGTGCCAGACTTTCCAACACTGAAGCTTTCTTT. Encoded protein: CASSRARLSNTEAFF.

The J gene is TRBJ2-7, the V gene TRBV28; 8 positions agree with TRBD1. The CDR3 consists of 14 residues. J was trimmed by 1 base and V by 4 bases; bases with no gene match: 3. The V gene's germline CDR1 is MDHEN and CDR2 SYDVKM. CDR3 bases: TGTGCCAGCAGTTCGACAGGGGAATCCTACGAGCAGTACTTC. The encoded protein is CASSSTGESYEQYF.

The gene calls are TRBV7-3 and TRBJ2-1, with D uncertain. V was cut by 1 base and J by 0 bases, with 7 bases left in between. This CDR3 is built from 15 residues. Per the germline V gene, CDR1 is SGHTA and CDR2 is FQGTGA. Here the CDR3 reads CASSLKLSSYNEQFF. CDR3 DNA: TGTGCCAGCAGCTTAAAGCTCAGCTCCTACAATGAGCAGTTCTTC. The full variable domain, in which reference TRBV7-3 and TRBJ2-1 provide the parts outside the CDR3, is GAGVSQTPSNKVTEKGKYVELRCDPISGHTALYWYRQSLGQGPEFLIYFQGTGAADDSGLPNDRFFAVRPEGSVSTLKIQRTERGDSAVYLCASSLKLSSYNEQFFGPGTRLTVL.

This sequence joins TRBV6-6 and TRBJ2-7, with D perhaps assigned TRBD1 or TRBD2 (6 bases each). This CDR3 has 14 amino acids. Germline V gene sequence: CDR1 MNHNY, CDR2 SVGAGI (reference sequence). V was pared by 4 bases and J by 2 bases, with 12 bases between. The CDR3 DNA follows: TGTGCCAGCAGTTCCGGGGGCGGCACCTACGAGCAGTACTTC. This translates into CASSSGGGTYEQYF.

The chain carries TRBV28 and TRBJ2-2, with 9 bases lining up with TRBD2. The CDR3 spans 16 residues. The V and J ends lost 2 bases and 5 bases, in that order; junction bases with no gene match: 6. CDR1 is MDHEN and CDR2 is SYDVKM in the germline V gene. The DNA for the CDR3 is TGTGCCAGCAGTTTACCGGTAGCGGGGGTTACCGGGGAGCTGTTTTTT. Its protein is CASSLPVAGVTGELFF.